Listed below are T cell receptor beta chains from one sample, sequenced in a study of T cell repertoires in cytomegalovirus infection. Via MiXCR, TCRdb re-called the reads, giving one row per CDR3 protein. This repertoire shows about 260,000 distinct CDR3 sequences, 12% to 15% found once; its top ten account for roughly 8.9%. The specimen sequenced was PBMCs. The receptors were sampled from a human donor in good health (CMV status not recorded). Some clones in this sample may be carry-over from other donors' samples. CDR3s include the opening cysteine and the closing phenylalanine or tryptophan. Each record gives: J gene, V gene, CDR3 protein.

J: TRBJ1-2; V: TRBV11-1; CDR3: CASSSTRFGSSYGYTF
J: TRBJ2-7; V: TRBV5-1; CDR3: CASRQGLFSYEQYF
J: TRBJ2-7; V: TRBV20-1; CDR3: CSARQGAYYEQYF
J: TRBJ2-1; V: TRBV6-2/TRBV6-3; CDR3: CASRIQLNEQFF
J: TRBJ2-3; V: TRBV7-8; CDR3: CASSKSPTVAQRGTDTQYF
J: TRBJ1-4; V: TRBV7-2; CDR3: CASSPQLGWPGEKLFF
J: TRBJ1-2; V: TRBV10-3; CDR3: CAISKGAEGYTF
J: TRBJ1-2; V: TRBV7-2; CDR3: CASSLGAGLRYGYTF
J: TRBJ1-5; V: TRBV10-3; CDR3: CAISDRSNQPQHF
J: TRBJ1-4; V: TRBV3-1; CDR3: CASSRRQGNEKLFF
J: TRBJ2-1; V: TRBV5-4; CDR3: CASSWPSGSYNEQFF
J: TRBJ2-2; V: TRBV6-2/TRBV6-3; CDR3: CASSWDSPSGELFF
J: TRBJ1-2; V: TRBV7-2; CDR3: CASSLRPQGSGNYGYTF
J: TRBJ2-4; V: TRBV28; CDR3: CASSPPPGNIQYF
J: TRBJ2-3; V: TRBV7-8; CDR3: CASSLEIAWGAFTDTQYF
J: TRBJ2-3; V: TRBV11-2; CDR3: CASRLAGPSDTQYF
J: TRBJ2-1; V: TRBV5-4; CDR3: CASSLILETYNEQFF
J: TRBJ2-7; V: TRBV28; CDR3: CASSLAGGPFYEQYF
J: TRBJ2-1; V: TRBV7-2; CDR3: CASSLPMSRDLRNEQFF
J: TRBJ2-5; V: TRBV7-2; CDR3: CASSFAGPGQETQYF
J: TRBJ1-1; V: TRBV12-3/TRBV12-4; CDR3: CASSPGSTWSEAFF
J: TRBJ2-7; V: TRBV2; CDR3: CASSEVSGGGEQYF
J: TRBJ2-2; V: TRBV28; CDR3: CASRIRDGELFF
J: TRBJ2-7; V: TRBV6-6; CDR3: CASNLAGTYEQYF
J: TRBJ2-3; V: TRBV23-1; CDR3: CASSTNVGCTDTQYF
J: TRBJ2-5; V: TRBV20-1; CDR3: CSTRSGGGETQYF
J: TRBJ2-1; V: TRBV6-1; CDR3: CASLVAGGRNEQFF
J: TRBJ1-2; V: TRBV2; CDR3: CASSETAGPYGYTF
J: TRBJ2-7; V: TRBV25-1; CDR3: CASSEEFYEQYF
J: TRBJ1-4; V: TRBV7-9; CDR3: CASSLGPSTNEKLFF
J: TRBJ2-1; V: TRBV12-3/TRBV12-4; CDR3: CASSSPPLAAYNEQFF
J: TRBJ1-2; V: TRBV11-2; CDR3: CASSTPKGYGYTF
J: TRBJ2-1; V: TRBV2; CDR3: CASSENPLYNEQFF
J: TRBJ1-5; V: TRBV20-1; CDR3: CSAPTGQSNQPQHF
J: TRBJ1-1; V: TRBV2; CDR3: CASSEAGLRATEAFF
J: TRBJ1-1; V: TRBV7-1; CDR3: CASSRNRVRGTEAFF
J: TRBJ2-7; V: TRBV28; CDR3: CASSSPTGLEQYF
J: TRBJ2-4; V: TRBV12-3/TRBV12-4; CDR3: CASSRDRNIQYF
J: TRBJ1-6; V: TRBV4-3; CDR3: CASSHNRVIESPLHF
J: TRBJ2-1; V: TRBV11-2; CDR3: CASSAKGYEQFF
J: TRBJ1-1; V: TRBV6-2/TRBV6-3; CDR3: CASSYGQGNTEAFF
J: TRBJ1-1; V: TRBV2; CDR3: CAGQTAKAFF
J: TRBJ2-3; V: TRBV10-3; CDR3: CAISPGGRWDTDTQYF
J: TRBJ1-5; V: TRBV28; CDR3: CASRGPNQPQHF
J: TRBJ2-7; V: TRBV4-1; CDR3: CASSQVVVHSYEQYF
J: TRBJ2-1; V: TRBV9; CDR3: CASSVGSGSNEQFF
J: TRBJ1-1; V: TRBV12-3/TRBV12-4; CDR3: CASSLAQPNTEAFF
J: TRBJ1-2; V: TRBV29-1; CDR3: CSVEGQGGYGYTF
J: TRBJ2-1; V: TRBV10-3; CDR3: CAISERTTYNEQFF
J: TRBJ1-1; V: TRBV7-2; CDR3: CASSLQGGDLNTEAFF
J: TRBJ1-1; V: TRBV10-2; CDR3: CASRVGTGADTEAFF
J: TRBJ1-4; V: TRBV12-5; CDR3: CASAGTNEKLFF
J: TRBJ2-1; V: TRBV29-1; CDR3: CSVELAGVFFGGDNEQFF
J: TRBJ2-7; V: TRBV28; CDR3: CATQVPSSYEQYF